The 8 T cell receptor beta chains listed next were all sequenced from one sample in a study of blood T cell repertoires in COVID-19. TCRdb's table, derived via immunoSEQ multiplex PCR, lists solely in-frame clones and lacks some. Of around 97,000 clones listed, roughly nine tenths were seen once; the top ten hold approximately 6.2%. The source material was peripheral blood. These receptors came from a human donor in a cohort sampled during active COVID-19.

The genes are TRBV12-3 or TRBV12-4 and TRBJ1-5, with D unclear. Trimming left V 2 bases short and J 8 bases short, with 4 bases between. The CDR3 has 11 residues. The CDR3 region has the DNA TGTGCCAGCAGTTTAACGGAGCCCCAGCATTTT. Amino acid sequence: CASSLTEPQHF.

V and J are TRBV5-1 and TRBJ1-1; 7 nucleotides agree with TRBD1. Trimming removed 0 bases from V and 1 base from J; junction bases left unmatched: 6. The CDR3 spans 16 residues. Germline values: CDR1 SGHRS, CDR2 YFSETQ. The DNA for the CDR3 is TGCGCCAGCAGCTTGGGTACAGGGGACGGGAACACTGAAGCTTTCTTT. Its translation: CASSLGTGDGNTEAFF. The entire variable domain, with the rest obtained from reference TRBV5-1 and TRBJ1-1, is as follows: KAGVTQTPRYLIKTRGQQVTLSCSPISGHRSVSWYQQTPGQGLQFLFEYFSETQRNKGNFPGRFSGRQFSNSRSEMNVSTLELGDSALYLCASSLGTGDGNTEAFFGQGTRLTVV.

The chain has TRBV28 and TRBJ1-2; 7 nucleotides line up with TRBD1. CDR3 length: 16 residues. CDR1 MDHEN and CDR2 SYDVKM come from the germline V gene. V lost 10 bases and J lost 4; bases outside the gene matches: 18. In nucleotides, the CDR3 is TGTGCCACCGACGAGCGGACAGGACAATCTTCCTATGGCTACACCTTC. Translating gives CATDERTGQSSYGYTF.

The chain's CDR3 is CASSRDSGYGYTF. The CDR3 nucleotides read TGTGCCAGCAGCCGGGACAGCGGATATGGCTACACCTTC. The chain uses TRBV11-1 and TRBJ1-2; 7 nucleotides agree with TRBD1. The CDR3 totals 13 residues. Germline V lookup: CDR1 SGHAT, CDR2 FQDESV (reference sequence). The V gene end was trimmed by 5 bases and the J gene end by 5 bases; junction bases not matched to a gene: 5.

The rearrangement links TRBV27 to TRBJ2-7, with TRBD2 identical over 8 bases. Germline V gene lookup returns CDR1 MNHEY and CDR2 SMNVEV (reference sequence). The CDR3 totals 15 residues. The ends lost 3 bases at V and 2 bases at J; junction bases unmatched: 6. CDR3 sequence (DNA): TGTGCCAGCAGTTTGGGAGCGGGGGCAACCTACGAGCAGTACTTC. Translating gives CASSLGAGATYEQYF.

This clone showed up just once. The genes are TRBV19 and TRBJ1-1; D is possibly TRBD1 (5 bases). The V end was cut by 6 bases, the J end by 9 bases, with 14 bases between. The CDR3 length is 12 residues. Germline CDR1 reads LNHDA; CDR2 reads SQIVND (reference sequence). CDR3 nucleotide sequence: TGTGCCAGTAGAATAACCCAGGGTAAAGCTTTCTTT. Protein: CASRITQGKAFF.

The rearrangement links TRBV9 to TRBJ2-1; possible D gene TRBD2, 6 bases. CDR3 length equals 12 residues. The germline V gene has CDR1 SGDLS and CDR2 YYNGEE. The ends were cut back, 4 bases at V and 9 bases at J, with 11 bases in the middle. The CDR3 DNA follows: TGTGCCAGCAGCTATCAGGGAGGTGAGCAGTTCTTC. Encoded protein: CASSYQGGEQFF.

For the CDR3, the DNA is TGTGCCACCAGTGATGCTCGGGGGGCAGGGGAGACCCAGTACTTC. Translated: CATSDARGAGETQYF. This chain connects TRBV24-1 to TRBJ2-5, with D maybe TRBD2 (7 bases). Germline lookup yields CDR1 KGHDR and CDR2 SFDVKD. The V end lost 3 bases, the J end lost 5 bases, and 15 bases lay between the germline ends. The CDR3 sequence is 15 residues long.